This T cell receptor (beta chain) was sequenced during a study of response to subunit inactivated influenza vaccine. This clonotype was detected only a few times. What it binds is not known. The CDR3 runs 13 residues. The V gene lost 8 bases and the J gene lost 2 bases, with 12 bases spanning the gap. General study results and limits: Every seasonal influenza vaccination brings in few new T cells, the authors suggested.

TCRdb recomputed calls from the RT-PCR reads with MiXCR, one row per CDR3 protein. The table records about 700,000 distinct CDR3 sequences, approximately 14% of them present only once. The TCR comes from a man in his forties or fifties who received an inactivated influenza vaccine. This chain joins TRBV12-3 or TRBV12-4 and TRBJ1-2; TRBD1 is a possible D gene (5 bases). The sequencing here drew on PBMCs from blood, taken 14 to 15 days before vaccination. The CDR3 DNA sequence: TGTGCCAGCCATGGGACGCTAAACTATGGCTACACCTTC. As protein: CASHGTLNYGYTF.